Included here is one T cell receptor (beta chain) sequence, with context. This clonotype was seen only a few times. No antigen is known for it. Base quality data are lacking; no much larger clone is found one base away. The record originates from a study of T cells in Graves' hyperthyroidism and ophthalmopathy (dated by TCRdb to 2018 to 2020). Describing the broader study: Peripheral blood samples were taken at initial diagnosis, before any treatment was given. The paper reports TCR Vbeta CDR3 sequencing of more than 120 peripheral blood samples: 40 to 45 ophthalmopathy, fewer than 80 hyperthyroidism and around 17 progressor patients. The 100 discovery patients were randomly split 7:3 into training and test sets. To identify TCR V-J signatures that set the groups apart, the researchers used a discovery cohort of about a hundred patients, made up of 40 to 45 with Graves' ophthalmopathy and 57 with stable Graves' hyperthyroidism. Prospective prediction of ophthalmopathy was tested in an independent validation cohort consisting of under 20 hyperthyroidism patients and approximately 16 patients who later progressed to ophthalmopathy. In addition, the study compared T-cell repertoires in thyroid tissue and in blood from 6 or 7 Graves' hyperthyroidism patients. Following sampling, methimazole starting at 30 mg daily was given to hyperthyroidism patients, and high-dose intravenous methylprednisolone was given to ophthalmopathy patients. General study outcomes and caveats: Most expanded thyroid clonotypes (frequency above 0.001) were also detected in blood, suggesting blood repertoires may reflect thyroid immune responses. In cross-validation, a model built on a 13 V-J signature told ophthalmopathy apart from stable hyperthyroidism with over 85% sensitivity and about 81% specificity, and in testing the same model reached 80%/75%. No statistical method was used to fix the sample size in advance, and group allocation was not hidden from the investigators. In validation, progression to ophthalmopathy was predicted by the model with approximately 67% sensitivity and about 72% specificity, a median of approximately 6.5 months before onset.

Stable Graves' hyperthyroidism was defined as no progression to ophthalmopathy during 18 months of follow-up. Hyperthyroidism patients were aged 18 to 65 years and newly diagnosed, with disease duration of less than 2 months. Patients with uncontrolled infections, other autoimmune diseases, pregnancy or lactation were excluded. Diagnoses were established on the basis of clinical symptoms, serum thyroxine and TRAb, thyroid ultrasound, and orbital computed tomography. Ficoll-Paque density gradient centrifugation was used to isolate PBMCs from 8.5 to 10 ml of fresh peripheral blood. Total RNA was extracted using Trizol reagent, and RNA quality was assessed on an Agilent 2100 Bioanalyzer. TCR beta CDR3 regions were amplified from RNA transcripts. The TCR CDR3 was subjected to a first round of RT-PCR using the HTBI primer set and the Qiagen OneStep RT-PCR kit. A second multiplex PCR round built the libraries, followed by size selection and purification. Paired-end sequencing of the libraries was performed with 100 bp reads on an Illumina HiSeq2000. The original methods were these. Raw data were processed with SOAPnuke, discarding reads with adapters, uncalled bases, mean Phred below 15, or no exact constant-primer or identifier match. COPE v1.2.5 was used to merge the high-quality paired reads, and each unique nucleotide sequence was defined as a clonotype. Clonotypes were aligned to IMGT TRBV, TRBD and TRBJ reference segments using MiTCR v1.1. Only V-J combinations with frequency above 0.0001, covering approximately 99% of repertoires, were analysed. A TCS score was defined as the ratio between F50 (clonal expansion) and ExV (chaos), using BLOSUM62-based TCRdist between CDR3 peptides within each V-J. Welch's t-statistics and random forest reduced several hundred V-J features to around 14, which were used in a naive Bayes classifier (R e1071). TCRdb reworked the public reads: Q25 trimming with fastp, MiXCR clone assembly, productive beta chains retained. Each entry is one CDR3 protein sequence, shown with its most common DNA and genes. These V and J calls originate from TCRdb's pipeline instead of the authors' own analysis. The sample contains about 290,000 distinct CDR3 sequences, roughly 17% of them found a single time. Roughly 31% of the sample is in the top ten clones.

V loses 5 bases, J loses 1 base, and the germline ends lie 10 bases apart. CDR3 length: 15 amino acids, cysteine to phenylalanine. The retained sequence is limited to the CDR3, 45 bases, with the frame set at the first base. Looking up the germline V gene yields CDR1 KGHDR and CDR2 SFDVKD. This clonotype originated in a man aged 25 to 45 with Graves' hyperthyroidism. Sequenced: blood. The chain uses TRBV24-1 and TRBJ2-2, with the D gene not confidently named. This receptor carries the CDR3 CATSAGPGNTGELFF. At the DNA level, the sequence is TGTGCCACCAGTGCCGGGCCAGGGAACACCGGGGAGCTGTTTTTT.